This T cell receptor beta chain was sequenced during a study of cytomegalovirus exposure and HLA in healthy donors. Study-level results: Reportedly, TCR beta sequences accurately predicted HLA-A and HLA-B alleles in most subjects.

Turning to this clone: Its antigen remains unidentified.

In the PCR, 60 Vbeta and 13 Jbeta primers were used. The assay was immunoSEQ multiplex PCR, and TCRdb's table has in-frame clones only and misses some. The sample has under 200,000 clones, roughly three quarters seen once. The sequence derives from a woman in her forties or fifties in good health and CMV-seropositive. What was sequenced was PBMCs.

In DNA, the CDR3 is TGCGCCAGCAGCCAACCGGGCAGGGGCACTGAAGCTTTCTTT. Translating gives CASSQPGRGTEAFF. The chain joins TRBV4-1 to TRBJ1-1; D perhaps matches TRBD1 (6 bases). The CDR3 has 14 amino acids. Germline assignment: CDR1 MGHRA and CDR2 YSYEKL. Trimming took off 2 bases at V and 4 bases at J, with 11 bases between the two ends.